The present TCR beta chain was sequenced within a study of Graves' ophthalmopathy and Graves' hyperthyroidism. Study-level background: No ophthalmopathy within 18 months of follow-up signified stable hyperthyroidism.

Beta-chain TCR CDR3 regions were amplified from RNA transcripts. HTBI primers served in a first-round RT-PCR, which a second-round multiplex PCR followed. TCRdb passed the multiplex PCR reads through MiXCR, listing each CDR3 protein once. The table records some 1.1 million distinct CDR3 sequences, less than 45% of them present only once. Other autoimmune diseases, uncontrolled infections, pregnancy and lactation each led to patient exclusion. The study's findings and limits: Also, most clonotypes expanded in the thyroid above 0.001 frequency appeared in blood. A classifier, a 13-signature model, separated ophthalmopathy from stable hyperthyroidism with approximately 88% sensitivity and 75% to 83% specificity.

The CDR3 covers 16 residues. The germline gives CDR1 LNHNV, CDR2 YYDKDF (reference sequence). V was cut by 0 bases and J by 7 bases, with 19 bases left in between. As regards this clonotype: Antigen specificity is unknown.

The sequenced sample was peripheral blood or thyroid tissue (not recorded which). This clonotype originated in an adult man with Graves' hyperthyroidism. The chain couples TRBV15 to TRBJ2-7; D could derive from TRBD1 or TRBD2 (5 bases each). Here the CDR3 DNA reads TGTGCCACCAGCAGAGATTGGGGACGGCTCTCGGGGGAGCAGTACTTC. Encoded protein: CATSRDWGRLSGEQYF.